The rows below give T cell receptor beta chains drawn from one sample of a study of CD8+ T cells in alopecia areata. Profiling relied on immunoSEQ multiplex PCR, and the TCRdb table lists in-frame clones only, not all of them. The sample has roughly 120,000 clones, about two fifths seen once; the top ten hold about 3.1%. Material: CD4+ T cells sorted from blood. Source of these receptors: a human donor with alopecia areata. CDR3s include the opening cysteine and the closing phenylalanine or tryptophan. The D gene is left open where the match is weak. Size is stated for part of the rows, as once, few or many counts, or as a class when the clone is expanded.

16 . TRBJ2-5 TRBV14 . CASSQGRGALQETQYF TGTGCCAGCAGCCAAGGTCGCGGGGCCCTCCAAGAGACCCAGTACTTC
16 . TRBJ1-2 TRBV13 TRBD1 CASSAYSRGTVRSYTF TGTGCCAGCAGCGCCTACAGCAGGGGGACGGTGAGGAGCTACACCTTC
15 few TRBJ2-7 TRBV18 TRBD1 CASSRNRDRDHEQYF TGTGCCAGCTCACGGAACCGGGACAGGGACCACGAGCAGTACTTC
16 . TRBJ2-3 TRBV7-8 . CASSLGPESSTDTQYF TGTGCCAGCAGCTTGGGACCGGAGTCTAGCACAGATACGCAGTATTTT
13 few TRBJ2-4 TRBV28 . CASRDLAKNIQYF TGTGCCAGCAGAGACTTAGCCAAAAACATTCAGTACTTC
15 . TRBJ1-1 TRBV18 TRBD1 CASSVRTGGGTEAFF TGTGCCAGCTCCGTGAGGACAGGGGGCGGGACTGAAGCTTTCTTT
16 few TRBJ2-3 TRBV28 TRBD2 CASSSPASGNTDTQYF TGTGCCAGCAGCTCCCCTGCTAGCGGAAACACAGATACGCAGTATTTT
16 . TRBJ1-4 TRBV30 TRBD1 CAWSDWTGTGGEKLFF TGTGCCTGGAGTGATTGGACAGGGACGGGTGGGGAAAAACTGTTTTTT
12 . TRBJ2-5 TRBV29-1 . CSVAQLAETQYF TGCAGCGTTGCTCAGCTTGCCGAGACCCAGTACTTC
13 . TRBJ2-7 TRBV5-1 . CASSLGQDYEQYF TGCGCCAGCAGCTTGGGACAGGACTACGAGCAGTACTTC
12 . TRBJ2-5 TRBV29-1 . CSVAGQIETQYF TGCAGCGTTGCGGGTCAAATAGAGACCCAGTACTTC
14 . TRBJ2-1 TRBV2 TRBD2 CATKSGSSYNEQFF TGTGCCACCAAGAGCGGGAGCTCCTACAATGAGCAGTTCTTC
14 . TRBJ2-5 TRBV19 . CASARYSGQETQYF TGTGCCAGCGCTCGGTATTCAGGACAAGAGACCCAGTACTTC
13 few TRBJ2-5 TRBV29-1 . CSVESGYGETQYF TGCAGCGTTGAGTCGGGGTATGGAGAGACCCAGTACTTC
15 . TRBJ2-3 TRBV7-9 . CASSLASARTDTQYF TGTGCCAGCAGCTTAGCCTCGGCGAGGACAGATACGCAGTATTTT
16 . TRBJ1-2 TRBV28 . CASSFLPLGINYGYTF TGTGCCAGCAGTTTCCTCCCCCTGGGTATCAACTATGGCTACACCTTC
11 few TRBJ1-2 TRBV7-2 . CASSLIIGYTF TGTGCCAGCAGCTTGATTATTGGCTACACCTTC
14 . TRBJ1-4 TRBV27 . CASSSRAGGEKLFF TGTGCCAGCAGTTCTAGGGCTGGGGGGGAAAAACTGTTTTTT
13 . TRBJ2-3 TRBV5-1 . CASSLASTDTQYF TGCGCCAGCAGCTTGGCCAGCACAGATACGCAGTATTTT
16 . TRBJ2-1 TRBV4-2 TRBD2 CASSQGVSGRFFEQFF TGTGCCAGCAGCCAAGGTGTTAGCGGGAGGTTCTTCGAGCAGTTCTTC
12 few TRBJ1-5 TRBV29-1 . CSVGDGNQPQHF TGCAGCGTTGGTGATGGCAATCAGCCCCAGCATTTT
16 . TRBJ1-1 TRBV29-1 . CSVEDLMRRKNTEAFF TGCAGCGTTGAAGATCTAATGAGGCGGAAGAACACTGAAGCTTTCTTT
16 . TRBJ2-7 TRBV5-1 . CASSLGQTTTSYEQYF TGCGCCAGCAGCTTAGGACAGACTACTACCTCCTACGAGCAGTACTTC
15 . TRBJ2-3 TRBV27 . CASSLLAGLTDTQYF TGTGCCAGCAGTTTATTGGCAGGGTTGACAGATACGCAGTATTTT
14 . TRBJ2-7 TRBV7-9 TRBD1 CASSLEQGIYEQYF TGTGCCAGCAGCTTAGAACAGGGGATATACGAGCAGTACTTC
15 few TRBJ1-5 TRBV7-2 . CASSPGRLTNQPQHF TGTGCCAGCAGCCCCGGGAGGCTTACCAATCAGCCCCAGCATTTT
14 few TRBJ1-1 TRBV29-1 . CSVEEGGWNTEAFF TGCAGCGTTGAGGAGGGGGGATGGAACACTGAAGCTTTCTTT
16 few TRBJ2-1 TRBV23-1 . CASSQSFQVGADEQFF TGCGCCAGCAGTCAATCGTTCCAGGTTGGGGCTGATGAGCAGTTCTTC
14 few TRBJ1-5 TRBV7-2 TRBD1 CASSPRTGNQPQHF TGTGCCAGCAGCCCCCGGACAGGGAATCAGCCCCAGCATTTT
13 few TRBJ2-5 TRBV19 . CASSITEQETQYF TGTGCCAGTAGTATAACAGAGCAAGAGACCCAGTACTTC
13 few TRBJ2-1 TRBV28 . CASSDPMYNEQFF TGTGCCAGCAGCGACCCTATGTACAATGAGCAGTTCTTC
16 . TRBJ2-7 TRBV5-1 TRBD2 CASSLRLAGGPYEQYF TGCGCCAGCAGCTTGCGTCTAGCGGGGGGTCCCTACGAGCAGTACTTC
11 few TRBJ2-7 TRBV29-1 . CSVAQTHEQYF TGCAGCGTGGCACAAACCCACGAGCAGTACTTC
14 . TRBJ1-5 TRBV30 . CAWSRPGGNQPQHF TGTGCCTGGAGTAGGCCAGGCGGCAATCAGCCCCAGCATTTT
17 few TRBJ2-1 TRBV19 TRBD1 CASSLGTDPRKYNEQFF TGTGCCAGTAGCCTCGGGACAGACCCACGAAAGTACAATGAGCAGTTCTTC